This TCR beta chain was recorded in a study of blood T cell repertoires in COVID-19. CDR1 and CDR2 (germline): SGHDT, YYEEEE. There are 11 residues in the CDR3. V shed 6 bases and J shed 4 bases, with 7 bases lying between them. Produced via immunoSEQ multiplex PCR; TCRdb's table is partial and in-frame only. Among 200,000 to 250,000 clones listed, 70% to 90% were seen once. This sequence joins TRBV5-6 and TRBJ1-2, with unresolved D. The TCR sequence derives from a woman in her 70s with active or convalescent COVID-19. The sample was peripheral blood. The CDR3 DNA reads TGTGCCAGCACCTCCTCCTATGGCTACACCTTC. Protein product: CASTSSYGYTF.